This T cell receptor (beta chain) was observed in a study of cytomegalovirus exposure and HLA in healthy donors. General study results and limits: In a later analysis, first-cohort TCR clusters were found to tend to co-occur in the approximately 120 validation repertoires.

The method was immunoSEQ multiplex PCR; TCRdb's version includes in-frame clones alone and lacks a portion of them. The data contain 60,000 to 75,000 clones, around 95% of them singletons. With respect to this clone: Its target is not known.

Germline lookup yields CDR1 SGHNT and CDR2 YYREEE (reference sequence). CDR3 size: 16 residues. V shed 4 bases and J shed 3 bases, with 19 bases lying between them. The rearrangement links TRBV5-4 to TRBJ1-1; D is unresolved. The source is a young woman in good health and CMV-seropositive. Sequenced sample: PBMCs. The CDR3 sequence: CASSQRPTGWDTEAFF. The CDR3 DNA follows: TGTGCCAGCAGCCAAAGACCTACCGGGTGGGACACTGAAGCTTTCTTT.